One and the same sample provided the 19 T cell receptor beta chains below, sequenced in a study of blood T cell repertoires in COVID-19 (TCRdb year 2020). Library preparation employed the immunoSEQ multiplex PCR assay. As stored in TCRdb, this immuneACCESS dataset retains in-frame rearrangements with V and J assigned. A fraction of the clones does not appear; measured against another copy, unresolved V genes explain less than half of the discrepancy, and the remainder lacks a known reason. The sample yields about 160,000 clones; roughly 90% were counted once. The ten largest clones take up roughly 4% of the sample. Sequencing was carried out using peripheral blood. The receptors shown here come from a woman aged 70 to 79 with acute or convalescent COVID-19.

The chain employs TRBV28 and TRBJ2-5, with D unclear. Trimming took off 0 bases at V and 4 bases at J, with 9 bases between the two ends. The length of the CDR3 is 14 residues. Germline V CDR1 and CDR2: MDHEN, SYDVKM. The CDR3 region is CASSLWPAGETQYF. CDR3 nucleotides: TGTGCCAGCAGTTTATGGCCCGCCGGAGAGACCCAGTACTTC.

The chain couples TRBV5-1 to TRBJ1-3; D gene ambiguous. Per germline, CDR1 SGHRS and CDR2 YFSETQ. Trimming pared 0 bases from V and 0 bases from J, leaving 7 bases between. This CDR3 has 15 amino acids. CDR3 in amino acids: CASSLAASSGNTIYF. The CDR3 bases are TGCGCCAGCAGCTTGGCTGCGAGCTCTGGAAACACCATATATTTT.

The CDR3 loop is CASSTTGGANEKLFF. CDR3 nucleotide sequence: TGTGCCAGTAGTACCACAGGGGGCGCAAATGAAAAACTGTTTTTT. The chain joins TRBV19 to TRBJ1-4; 9 bases line up with TRBD1. CDR3 length: 15 residues. The J segment lost 5 bases and the V segment lost 4 bases, leaving 5 bases of the junction unmatched. The germline gives CDR1 LNHDA, CDR2 SQIVND (reference sequence).

The sample holds a few counts of this clone. V usage is TRBV9 and J usage is TRBJ1-2; 8 bases align to TRBD1. This CDR3 spans 15 amino acids. Germline values: CDR1 SGDLS, CDR2 YYNGEE. V trimming: 0 bases; J trimming: 8 bases; junction bases outside the gene matches: 9. In DNA form, the CDR3 reads TGTGCCAGCAGCGTAGGAATGGACAGGGTTGGCGGCTACACCTTC. This translates into CASSVGMDRVGGYTF.

The chain uses TRBV4-1 and TRBJ1-1; D perhaps matches TRBD1 (5 bases). This CDR3 is 16 amino acids long. Germline loops: CDR1 MGHRA, CDR2 YSYEKL. Trimming shortened V by 2 bases and J by 5 bases, and 18 bases separated the two germline ends. CDR3 sequence: CASSQSKSGIGTEAFF. The CDR3 DNA reads TGCGCCAGCAGCCAATCGAAATCAGGGATTGGGACTGAAGCTTTCTTT.

The chain is built from TRBV28 and TRBJ2-7, with a tentative D call TRBD1 (7 bases). V lost 6 bases to trimming and J lost 5 bases, with 17 bases between them. The CDR3 contains 14 residues. Germline-derived CDR1 and CDR2 are MDHEN and SYDVKM. CDR3 protein: CASREGAVVDEQYF. DNA of the CDR3: TGTGCCAGCAGGGAGGGGGCCGTCGTGGACGAGCAGTACTTC.

For the CDR3, the DNA is TGTGCCAGCAGCGAGACAGTAAATAGGCAGTTCTTC. Translating it yields CASSETVNRQFF. The chain links TRBV7-9 to TRBJ2-1; a possible D gene is TRBD1 (5 bases). V was clipped by 5 bases and J by 12 bases, with 14 bases between them. Germline V gives CDR1 SEHNR, CDR2 FQNEAQ (reference sequence). This CDR3 contains 12 residues.

The chain carries TRBV6-4 and TRBJ2-2, with 12 positions matching TRBD2. The junction had 16 bases not matched to a gene; V was cut back by 2 bases and J by 3 bases. CDR3 length: 21 residues. Germline CDR1 reads MRHNA; CDR2 reads SNTAGT. This CDR3 is CASSDTPLAGGSMGYTGELFF. The CDR3 DNA is TGTGCCAGCAGTGACACCCCACTAGCGGGAGGTTCCATGGGGTACACCGGGGAGCTGTTTTTT.

The table lists this clone with a count of one. This sequence joins TRBV18 and TRBJ1-4; D gene ambiguous. Trimming pared 6 bases from V and 0 bases from J, leaving 8 bases between. The CDR3 extends over 14 amino acids. Germline assignment: CDR1 KGHSH and CDR2 LQKENI. The CDR3 is CASSSGPTNEKLFF. The CDR3 nucleotides are TGTGCCAGCTCTTCAGGCCCAACTAATGAAAAACTGTTTTTT. The whole variable domain, filled in from reference TRBV18 and TRBJ1-4, reads NAGVMQNPRHLVRRRGQEARLRCSPMKGHSHVYWYRQLPEEGLKFMVYLQKENIIDESGMPKERFSAEFPKEGPSILRIQQVVRGDSAAYFCASSSGPTNEKLFFGSGTQLSVL.

CDR3 DNA sequence: TGTGCCAGTAGTGTCCCCCTCGACGGGACAGGGCACGGCTACACCTTC. Translating gives CASSVPLDGTGHGYTF. The chain is built from TRBV19 and TRBJ1-2, with 9 nucleotides matching TRBD1. The length of the CDR3 is 16 residues. The germline V gene encodes CDR1 LNHDA and CDR2 SQIVND (reference sequence). The trim removed 5 bases at V and 8 bases at J, leaving 15 bases unmatched. The whole variable domain, remainder taken from reference TRBV19 and TRBJ1-2, is DGGITQSPKYLFRKEGQNVTLSCEQNLNHDAMYWYRQDPGQGLRLIYYSQIVNDFQKGDIAEGYSVSREKKESFPLTVTSAQKNPTAFYLCASSVPLDGTGHGYTFGSGTRLTVV.

The chain carries TRBV18 and TRBJ2-1; D gene ambiguous. Trimming shortened V by 5 bases and J by 6 bases, and 8 bases separated the two germline ends. The CDR3 extends over 12 amino acids. Looked up from germline, CDR1 is KGHSH and CDR2 is LQKENI. The CDR3 region has the DNA TGTGCCAGCTCAGCAGGCATCAATGAGCAGTTCTTC. It specifies CASSAGINEQFF.

The chain links TRBV24-1 to TRBJ1-6; weak D call: TRBD1 (6 bases). The CDR3 consists of 13 residues. V lost 12 bases to trimming and J lost 5 bases, with 13 bases between them. The germline V gene encodes CDR1 KGHDR and CDR2 SFDVKD. The CDR3 sequence is CAASGGHNSPLHF. As DNA, the CDR3 is TGTGCCGCTTCGGGGGGCCATAATTCACCCCTCCACTTT.

The chain couples TRBV27 to TRBJ2-7; possible D gene TRBD1, 5 bases. This CDR3 comprises 15 residues. Per germline, CDR1 MNHEY and CDR2 SMNVEV (reference sequence). The germline V and J ends were trimmed by 0 bases and 2 bases, with 11 bases remaining between them. CDR3 sequence reads: CASSLSPRVAYEQYF. CDR3 nucleotides: TGTGCCAGCAGTTTATCCCCCAGGGTAGCCTACGAGCAGTACTTC.

V is TRBV5-4 and J is TRBJ2-1; 9 bases are shared with TRBD2. CDR1 and CDR2 from the germline V gene are SGHNT and YYREEE (reference sequence). The CDR3 loop spans 18 amino acids. The junction had 12 bases not matched to a gene; V was cut back by 2 bases and J by 3 bases. The CDR3 reads CASSFPWGAGGYYNEQFF. CDR3 DNA: TGTGCCAGCAGCTTTCCCTGGGGAGCGGGGGGCTACTACAATGAGCAGTTCTTC.

The V call is TRBV4-1, the J call TRBJ1-1; no firm D call. CDR1 is MGHRA and CDR2 is YSYEKL in the germline V gene. V lost 4 bases to trimming and J lost 10 bases, with 19 bases between them. The CDR3 contains 14 residues. The CDR3: CASSPIYRFVGAFF. DNA for the CDR3: TGCGCCAGCAGCCCCATTTATAGATTTGTCGGAGCTTTCTTT.

V is TRBV6-5 and J is TRBJ2-5; possibly TRBD2 for D (6 bases). With 0 bases removed from V and 0 bases from J, the gap between germline ends came to 8 bases. The length of the CDR3 is 15 residues. Germline V gives CDR1 MNHEY, CDR2 SVGAGI. CDR3 coding DNA: TGTGCCAGCAGTTACTCGCGGGGACACCAAGAGACCCAGTACTTC. Translated, it gives CASSYSRGHQETQYF.

The chain uses TRBV6-1 and TRBJ2-7, with 9 nucleotides matching TRBD2. V shed 4 bases and J 2 bases; nucleotides not matched to a gene: 12. CDR1 and CDR2 (germline): MNHNS, SASEGT. The CDR3 has 17 residues. CDR3 residues: CASSADKAGGPTYEQYF. CDR3 nucleotide sequence: TGTGCCAGCAGTGCGGATAAGGCGGGAGGGCCTACCTACGAGCAGTACTTC.

The gene calls are TRBV9 and TRBJ1-4; the match to TRBD1 covers 9 bases. The CDR3 runs to 15 residues. From germline, CDR1 is SGDLS and CDR2 YYNGEE. The V gene end was trimmed by 3 bases and the J gene end by 6 bases; junction bases not matched to a gene: 6. CDR3 sequence: CASSARDRADEKLFF. The CDR3 region has the DNA TGTGCCAGCAGCGCCCGGGACAGGGCAGATGAAAAACTGTTTTTT.

This chain connects TRBV20-1 to TRBJ2-1; no reliable D call. The CDR3 is made up of 14 amino acids. CDR1 DFQATT and CDR2 SNEGSKA come from the germline V gene (reference sequence). Trimming shortened V by 3 bases and J by 1 base, and 10 bases separated the two germline ends. The CDR3 reads CSASRRVSYNEQFF. The CDR3 nucleotides are TGCAGTGCTAGTCGACGGGTATCCTACAATGAGCAGTTCTTC.